Shown below are 15 T cell receptor beta chains from a single sample sequenced in a study of blood T cell repertoires in COVID-19. Repertoires were generated with immunoSEQ multiplex PCR, while TCRdb's copy carries only in-frame clones and drops some. The data contain some 250,000 clones, more than 65% of them singletons. Sequencing was done on a sample of peripheral blood. These receptors originate from a woman aged 80 or over with acute or convalescent COVID-19.

J is TRBJ1-3 and V is TRBV6-5, with unresolved D. The CDR3 runs 14 residues. Germline values: CDR1 MNHEY, CDR2 SVGAGI. With 5 bases removed from V and 4 bases from J, the gap between germline ends came to 12 bases. CDR3 sequence (DNA): TGTGCCAGCAGTCCGGAGGTTTCAGGAAACACCATATATTTT. As protein: CASSPEVSGNTIYF.

CDR3 loop: CASSLGPRQDEKLFF. The CDR3 DNA sequence: TGTGCCAGCAGTTTGGGCCCACGGCAGGATGAAAAACTGTTTTTT. J is TRBJ1-4 and V is TRBV6-5, with no clear D. The V gene's germline CDR1 is MNHEY and CDR2 SVGAGI. CDR3 length: 15 amino acids. V was cut by 4 bases and J by 6 bases, with 15 bases left in between.

The sample holds a few counts of this clone. V and J are TRBV25-1 and TRBJ2-5, with TRBD1 matching over 7 bases. With 5 bases clipped from V and 2 bases from J, the junction kept 5 bases outside the gene matches. Germline values: CDR1 MGHDK, CDR2 SYGVNS. This CDR3 comprises 14 residues. As DNA, the CDR3 is TGTGCCAGCAGTTTTGGGGGACAGCAAGAGACCCAGTACTTC. This encodes CASSFGGQQETQYF.

Only a few counts were recorded for this clone. This chain links TRBV30 with TRBJ1-2; D gene unclear. Trimming left V 2 bases short and J 5 bases short, with 18 bases between. The CDR3 totals 15 residues. Germline lookup yields CDR1 GTSNPN and CDR2 SVGIG (reference sequence). The CDR3, as DNA: TGTGCCTGGAGTAGCCCAAGGTGGTCAGGTTATGGCTACACCTTC. Its protein is CAWSSPRWSGYGYTF.

V usage is TRBV6-1 and J usage is TRBJ1-2; TRBD1 matches 8 bases. V lost 1 base to trimming and J lost 4 bases; unmatched junction nucleotides: 2. The CDR3 consists of 14 residues. Per the germline V gene, CDR1 is MNHNS and CDR2 is SASEGT. The CDR3 loop is CASSEGTGRYGYTF. CDR3 nucleotides: TGTGCCAGCAGTGAAGGGACAGGGCGCTATGGCTACACCTTC.

The chain links TRBV30 to TRBJ1-2; 8 bases line up with TRBD1. The germline CDR1 and CDR2 sequences are GTSNPN and SVGIG (reference sequence). V shed 3 bases, J shed 5 bases, and the junction held 5 bases outside the gene matches. The CDR3 covers 13 residues. The CDR3 sequence is CAWRGQENYGYTF. The CDR3 DNA reads as TGTGCCTGGAGGGGACAGGAGAATTATGGCTACACCTTC.

The gene calls are TRBV19 and TRBJ1-1; 8 nucleotides align to TRBD1. V trimming: 3 bases; J trimming: 4 bases; junction bases outside the gene matches: 7. The CDR3 covers 15 residues. Germline lookup yields CDR1 LNHDA and CDR2 SQIVND (reference sequence). This CDR3 reads CASSIRVGTGTEAFF. CDR3 nucleotides: TGTGCCAGTAGTATTAGGGTCGGGACAGGCACTGAAGCTTTCTTT.

A remark on this clone: The same CDR3 can be traced to other DNA sequences in this sample. The genes are TRBV7-9 and TRBJ2-2, with D perhaps matching TRBD1 (5 bases). V was cut by 1 base and J by 3 bases, with 9 bases left in between. The CDR3 has 15 amino acids. Germline CDR1 and CDR2: SEHNR and FQNEAQ (reference sequence). The DNA for the CDR3 is TGTGCCAGCAGCTTAGGGGGCACGCACACCGGGGAGCTGTTTTTT. Its protein product is CASSLGGTHTGELFF.

The chain combines TRBV5-1 with TRBJ1-6; TRBD1 might be the D (5 bases). Germline CDR1 is SGHRS and CDR2 is YFSETQ. The CDR3 covers 16 residues. Trimming removed 0 bases from V and 6 bases from J, with 13 bases in between. For the CDR3, the DNA is TGCGCCAGCAGCTTGGATACCGGGGGGGTTAATTCACCCCTCCACTTT. It encodes CASSLDTGGVNSPLHF.

The chain is built from TRBV2 and TRBJ1-1; tentatively, D is TRBD1 (5 bases). V lost 10 bases and J 9 bases, leaving 18 bases between the germline ends. CDR3 size: 12 residues. Germline CDR1 is SNHLY and CDR2 is FYNNEI. The CDR3 DNA reads as TGTGCCACTTCTAAGGGACTTCTCCAAGCTTTCTTT. Translating it yields CATSKGLLQAFF.

The chain employs TRBV2 and TRBJ2-3; D is undetermined. CDR3 length: 11 residues. V was pared by 7 bases and J by 6 bases, with 8 bases between. CDR1 is SNHLY and CDR2 is FYNNEI in the germline V gene. CDR3 DNA: TGTGCCAGCACCCTGAGGGATACGCAGTATTTT. Residues: CASTLRDTQYF. Together with reference TRBV2 and TRBJ2-3, the CDR3 gives the full variable domain: EPEVTQTPSHQVTQMGQEVILRCVPISNHLYFYWYRQILGQKVEFLVSFYNNEISEKSEIFDDQFSVERPDGSNFTLKIRSTKLEDSAMYFCASTLRDTQYFGPGTRLTVL.

The rearrangement uses TRBV9 and TRBJ2-1, with D possibly matching TRBD1 (5 bases). V lost 0 bases, J lost 2 bases, and 9 bases lay in between. Germline-derived CDR1 and CDR2 are SGDLS and YYNGEE. The CDR3 length is 15 residues. The CDR3 DNA reads as TGTGCCAGCAGCGTAGGGACAAGGCCCTACAATGAGCAGTTCTTC. Its translation is CASSVGTRPYNEQFF.

This chain links TRBV7-9 with TRBJ1-1, with D unclear. The V end lost 4 bases, the J end lost 6 bases, and 12 bases lay between the germline ends. CDR1 is SEHNR, CDR2 FQNEAQ, per germline (reference sequence). This CDR3 contains 13 residues. CDR3 amino acids: CASSSRLGAEAFF. The CDR3 DNA is TGTGCCAGCAGCTCGCGTCTGGGAGCTGAAGCTTTCTTT. Combining the CDR3 with reference TRBV7-9 and TRBJ1-1 gives the whole variable domain DTGVSQNPRHKITKRGQNVTFRCDPISEHNRLYWYRQTLGQGPEFLTYFQNEAQLEKSRLLSDRFSAERPKGSFSTLEIQRTEQGDSAMYLCASSSRLGAEAFFGQGTRLTVV.

The chain uses TRBV6-6 and TRBJ1-5; 12 bases are a match to TRBD1. This CDR3 is 17 amino acids long. Germline V gene sequence: CDR1 MNHNY, CDR2 SVGAGI (reference sequence). V was clipped by 5 bases and J by 3 bases; unmatched bases: 8. CDR3 bases: TGTGCCAGCAGTCCCCGGGACAGGGGGCTGACCAATCAGCCCCAGCATTTT. Translating gives CASSPRDRGLTNQPQHF.

This clone has just a few counts. This chain uses TRBV19 with TRBJ1-1; 8 bases fit TRBD1. The CDR3 consists of 15 residues. The J segment lost 1 base and the V segment lost 6 bases, leaving 7 bases of the junction unmatched. The germline gives CDR1 LNHDA, CDR2 SQIVND (reference sequence). The CDR3 is CASSDRGLQNTEAFF. DNA for the CDR3: TGTGCCAGTAGCGACAGGGGATTACAGAACACTGAAGCTTTCTTT. The entire variable domain, with the rest obtained from reference TRBV19 and TRBJ1-1, is as follows: DGGITQSPKYLFRKEGQNVTLSCEQNLNHDAMYWYRQDPGQGLRLIYYSQIVNDFQKGDIAEGYSVSREKKESFPLTVTSAQKNPTAFYLCASSDRGLQNTEAFFGQGTRLTVV.